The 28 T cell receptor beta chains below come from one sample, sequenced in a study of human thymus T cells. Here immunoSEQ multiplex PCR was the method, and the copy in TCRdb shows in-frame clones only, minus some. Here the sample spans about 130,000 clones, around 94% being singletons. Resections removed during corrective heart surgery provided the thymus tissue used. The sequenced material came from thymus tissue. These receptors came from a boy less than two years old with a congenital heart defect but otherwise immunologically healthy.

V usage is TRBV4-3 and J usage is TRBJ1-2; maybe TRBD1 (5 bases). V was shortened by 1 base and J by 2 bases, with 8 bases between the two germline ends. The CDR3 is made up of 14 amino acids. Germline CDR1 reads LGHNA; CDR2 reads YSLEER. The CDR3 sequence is CASSQGEGNYGYTF. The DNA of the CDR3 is TGCGCCAGCAGCCAAGGGGAGGGGAACTATGGCTACACCTTC.

The CDR3: CATSRDLPPGQKYGYTF. The CDR3 DNA reads TGTGCCACCAGCAGAGACCTCCCACCGGGACAGAAGTATGGCTACACCTTC. The chain links TRBV15 to TRBJ1-2, with TRBD1 matching 7 bases. The V and J ends lost 0 bases and 5 bases, in that order; junction bases with no gene match: 12. The CDR3 is 17 residues long. Germline V lookup: CDR1 LNHNV, CDR2 YYDKDF (reference sequence). The full variable domain, with the rest looked up from reference TRBV15 and TRBJ1-2, is DAMVIQNPRYQVTQFGKPVTLSCSQTLNHNVMYWYQQKSSQAPKLLFHYYDKDFNNEADTPDNFQSRRPNTSFCFLDIRSPGLGDTAMYLCATSRDLPPGQKYGYTFGSGTRLTVV.

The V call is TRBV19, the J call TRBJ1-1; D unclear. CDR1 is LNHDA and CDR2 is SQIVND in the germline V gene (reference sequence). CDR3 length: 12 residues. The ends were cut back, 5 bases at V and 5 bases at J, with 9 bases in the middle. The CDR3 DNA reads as TGTGCCAGTAGTCTCCCCTGGACTGAAGCTTTCTTT. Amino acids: CASSLPWTEAFF.

In DNA form, the CDR3 reads TGTGCCAGCAGCTTTTCGGGGCGAAAGACCCAGTACTTC. Its translation: CASSFSGRKTQYF. J is TRBJ2-5 and V is TRBV7-9; the D gene could be TRBD1 or TRBD2 (5 bases each). The germline V gene has CDR1 SEHNR and CDR2 FQNEAQ (reference sequence). The CDR3 runs 13 residues. V gave up 3 bases and J gave up 6 bases, with 11 bases separating them.

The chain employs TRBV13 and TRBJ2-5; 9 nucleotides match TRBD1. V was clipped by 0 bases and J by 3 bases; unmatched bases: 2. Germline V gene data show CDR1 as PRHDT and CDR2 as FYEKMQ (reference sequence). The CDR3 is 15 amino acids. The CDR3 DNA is TGTGCCAGCAGCTTAGGACAGGGGGCAAAAGAGACCCAGTACTTC. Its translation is CASSLGQGAKETQYF.

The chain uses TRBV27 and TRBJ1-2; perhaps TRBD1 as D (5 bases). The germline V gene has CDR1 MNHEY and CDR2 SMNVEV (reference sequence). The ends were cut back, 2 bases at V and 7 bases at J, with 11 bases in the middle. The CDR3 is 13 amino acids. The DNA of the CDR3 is TGTGCCAGCAGTTTACAGCCTGGGGGTGGCTACACCTTC. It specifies CASSLQPGGGYTF.

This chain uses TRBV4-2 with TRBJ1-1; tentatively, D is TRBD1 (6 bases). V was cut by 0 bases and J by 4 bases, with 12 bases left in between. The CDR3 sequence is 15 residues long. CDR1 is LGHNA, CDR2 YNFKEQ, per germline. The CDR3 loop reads CASSQDGGGSTEAFF. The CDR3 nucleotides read TGTGCCAGCAGCCAAGACGGGGGCGGGAGCACTGAAGCTTTCTTT.

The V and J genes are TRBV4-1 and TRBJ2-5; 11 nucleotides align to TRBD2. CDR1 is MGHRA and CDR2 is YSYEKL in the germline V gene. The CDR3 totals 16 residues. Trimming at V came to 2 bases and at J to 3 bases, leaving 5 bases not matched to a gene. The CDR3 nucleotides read TGCGCCAGCAGCCAACTAGCGGGGGGCTGGGAAGAGACCCAGTACTTC. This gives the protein CASSQLAGGWEETQYF.

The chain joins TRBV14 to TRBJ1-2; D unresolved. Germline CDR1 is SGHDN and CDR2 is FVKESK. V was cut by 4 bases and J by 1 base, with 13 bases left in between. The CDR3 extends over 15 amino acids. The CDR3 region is CASSPDEGINYGYTF. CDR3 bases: TGTGCCAGCAGCCCGGACGAGGGAATTAACTATGGCTACACCTTC.

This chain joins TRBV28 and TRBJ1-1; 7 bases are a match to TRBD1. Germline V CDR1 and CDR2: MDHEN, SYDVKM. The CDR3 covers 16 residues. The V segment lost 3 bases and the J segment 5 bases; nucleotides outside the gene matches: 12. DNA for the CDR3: TGTGCCAGCAGTTTGACCATTAGGGGGCGGAAGACTGAAGCTTTCTTT. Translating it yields CASSLTIRGRKTEAFF.

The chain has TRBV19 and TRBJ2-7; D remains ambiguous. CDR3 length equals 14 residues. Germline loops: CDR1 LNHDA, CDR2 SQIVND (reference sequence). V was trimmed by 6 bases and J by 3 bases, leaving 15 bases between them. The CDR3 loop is CASSPAGRHYEQYF. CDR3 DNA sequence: TGTGCCAGTAGCCCCGCCGGGCGGCACTACGAGCAGTACTTC. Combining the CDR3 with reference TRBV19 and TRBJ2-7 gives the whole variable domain DGGITQSPKYLFRKEGQNVTLSCEQNLNHDAMYWYRQDPGQGLRLIYYSQIVNDFQKGDIAEGYSVSREKKESFPLTVTSAQKNPTAFYLCASSPAGRHYEQYFGPGTRLTVT.

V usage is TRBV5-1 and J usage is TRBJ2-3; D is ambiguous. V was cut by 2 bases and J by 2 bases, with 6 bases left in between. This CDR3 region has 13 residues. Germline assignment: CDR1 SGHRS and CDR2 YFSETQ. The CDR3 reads CASSLGDTDTQYF. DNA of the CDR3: TGCGCCAGCAGCTTAGGAGACACAGATACGCAGTATTTT.

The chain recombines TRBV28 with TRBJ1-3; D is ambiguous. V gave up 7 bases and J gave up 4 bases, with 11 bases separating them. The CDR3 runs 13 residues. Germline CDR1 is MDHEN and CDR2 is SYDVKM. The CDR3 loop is CASTQSPGNTIYF. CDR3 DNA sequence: TGTGCCAGCACCCAGTCACCCGGAAACACCATATATTTT.

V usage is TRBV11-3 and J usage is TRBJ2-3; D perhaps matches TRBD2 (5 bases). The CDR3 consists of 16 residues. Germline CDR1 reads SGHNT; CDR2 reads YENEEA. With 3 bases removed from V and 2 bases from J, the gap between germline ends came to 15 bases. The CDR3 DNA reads TGTGCCAGCAGCTTCACCGACGGGGAATACACAGATACGCAGTATTTT. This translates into CASSFTDGEYTDTQYF.

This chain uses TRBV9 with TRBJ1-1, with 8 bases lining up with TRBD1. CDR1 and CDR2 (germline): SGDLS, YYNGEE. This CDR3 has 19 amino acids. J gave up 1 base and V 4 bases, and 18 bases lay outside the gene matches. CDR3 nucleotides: TGTGCCAGCAGCTCGGATAAGGTGGGACAGGACTACTCGAACACTGAAGCTTTCTTT. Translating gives CASSSDKVGQDYSNTEAFF.

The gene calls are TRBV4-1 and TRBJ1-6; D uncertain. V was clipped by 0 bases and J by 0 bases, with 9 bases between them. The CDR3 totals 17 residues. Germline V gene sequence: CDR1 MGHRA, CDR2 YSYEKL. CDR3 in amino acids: CASSQDPQSSYNSPLHF. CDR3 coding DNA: TGCGCCAGCAGCCAAGATCCCCAGAGCTCCTATAATTCACCCCTCCACTTT.

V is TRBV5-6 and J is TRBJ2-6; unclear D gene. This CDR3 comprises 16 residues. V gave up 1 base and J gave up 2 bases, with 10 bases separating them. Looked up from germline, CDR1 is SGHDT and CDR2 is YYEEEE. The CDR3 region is CASSLRAAPGANVLTF. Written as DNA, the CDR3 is TGTGCCAGCAGCTTGAGGGCGGCCCCTGGGGCCAACGTCCTGACTTTC. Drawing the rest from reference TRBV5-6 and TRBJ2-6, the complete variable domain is DAGVTQSPTHLIKTRGQQVTLRCSPKSGHDTVSWYQQALGQGPQFIFQYYEEEERQRGNFPDRFSGHQFPNYSSELNVNALLLGDSALYLCASSLRAAPGANVLTFGAGSRLTVL.

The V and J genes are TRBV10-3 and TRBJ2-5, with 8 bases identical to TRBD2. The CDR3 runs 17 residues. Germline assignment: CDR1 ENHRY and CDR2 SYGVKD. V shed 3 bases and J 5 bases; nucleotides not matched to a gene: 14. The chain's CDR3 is CAISDAGGRLAPETQYF. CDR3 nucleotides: TGTGCCATCAGTGACGCGGGCGGGAGACTAGCGCCGGAGACCCAGTACTTC.

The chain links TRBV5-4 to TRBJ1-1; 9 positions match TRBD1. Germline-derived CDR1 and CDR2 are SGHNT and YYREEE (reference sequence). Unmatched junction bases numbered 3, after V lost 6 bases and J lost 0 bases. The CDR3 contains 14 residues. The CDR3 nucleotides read TGTGCCAGCACCGACAGGGGGGTGAACACTGAAGCTTTCTTT. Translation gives CASTDRGVNTEAFF. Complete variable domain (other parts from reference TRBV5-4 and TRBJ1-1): ETGVTQSPTHLIKTRGQQVTLRCSSQSGHNTVSWYQQALGQGPQFIFQYYREEENGRGNFPPRFSGLQFPNYSSELNVNALELDDSALYLCASTDRGVNTEAFFGQGTRLTVV.

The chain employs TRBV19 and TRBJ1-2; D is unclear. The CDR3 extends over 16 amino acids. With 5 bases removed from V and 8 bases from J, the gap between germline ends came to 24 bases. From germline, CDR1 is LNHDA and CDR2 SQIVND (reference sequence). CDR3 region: CASSPRRVGRYNGYTF. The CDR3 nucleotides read TGTGCCAGTAGTCCCAGAAGGGTCGGAAGGTACAACGGCTACACCTTC.

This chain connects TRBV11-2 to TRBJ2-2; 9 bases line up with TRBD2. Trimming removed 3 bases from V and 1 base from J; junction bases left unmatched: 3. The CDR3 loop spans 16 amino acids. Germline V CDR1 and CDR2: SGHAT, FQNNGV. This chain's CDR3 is CASSFSSGENTGELFF. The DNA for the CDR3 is TGTGCCAGCAGCTTTTCTAGCGGGGAGAACACCGGGGAGCTGTTTTTT.

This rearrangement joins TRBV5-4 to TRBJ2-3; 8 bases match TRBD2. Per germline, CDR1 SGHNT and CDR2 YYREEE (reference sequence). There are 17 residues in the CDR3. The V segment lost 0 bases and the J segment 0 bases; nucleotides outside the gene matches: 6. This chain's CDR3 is CASSLERGMYSTDTQYF. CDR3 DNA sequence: TGTGCCAGCAGCTTGGAGCGGGGGATGTATAGCACAGATACGCAGTATTTT.

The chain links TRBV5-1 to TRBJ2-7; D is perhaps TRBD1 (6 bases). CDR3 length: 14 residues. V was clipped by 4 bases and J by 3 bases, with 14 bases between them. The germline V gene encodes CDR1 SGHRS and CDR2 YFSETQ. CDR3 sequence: CASSGRDTDYEQYF. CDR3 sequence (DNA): TGCGCCAGCAGCGGCCGGGACACCGACTACGAGCAGTACTTC.

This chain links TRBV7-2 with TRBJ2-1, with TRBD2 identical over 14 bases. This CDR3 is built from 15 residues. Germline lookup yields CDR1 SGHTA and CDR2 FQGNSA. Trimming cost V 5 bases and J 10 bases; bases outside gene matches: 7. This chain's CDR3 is CASSNGLAGGVEQFF. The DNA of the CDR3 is TGTGCCAGCAGCAACGGACTAGCGGGGGGAGTCGAGCAGTTCTTC.

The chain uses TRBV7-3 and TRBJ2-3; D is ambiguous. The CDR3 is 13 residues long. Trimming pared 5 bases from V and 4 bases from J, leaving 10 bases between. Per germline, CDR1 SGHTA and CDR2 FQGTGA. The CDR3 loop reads CASSKPPPDTQYF. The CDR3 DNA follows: TGTGCCAGCAGCAAGCCCCCCCCAGATACGCAGTATTTT.

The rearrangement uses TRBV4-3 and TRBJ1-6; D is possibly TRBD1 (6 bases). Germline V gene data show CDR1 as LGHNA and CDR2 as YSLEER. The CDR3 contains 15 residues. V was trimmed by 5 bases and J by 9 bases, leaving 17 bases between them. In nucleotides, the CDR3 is TGCGCCAGCAGCTTTCGACAGGCTGCAAGTTCACCCCTCCACTTT. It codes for CASSFRQAASSPLHF.

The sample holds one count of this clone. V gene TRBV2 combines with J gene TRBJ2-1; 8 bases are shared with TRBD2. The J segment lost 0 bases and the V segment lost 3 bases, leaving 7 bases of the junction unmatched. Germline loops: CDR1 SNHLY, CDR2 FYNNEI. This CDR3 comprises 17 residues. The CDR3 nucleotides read TGTGCCAGCAGTGACCTTCGACTAGCGAGCTCCTACAATGAGCAGTTCTTC. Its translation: CASSDLRLASSYNEQFF.

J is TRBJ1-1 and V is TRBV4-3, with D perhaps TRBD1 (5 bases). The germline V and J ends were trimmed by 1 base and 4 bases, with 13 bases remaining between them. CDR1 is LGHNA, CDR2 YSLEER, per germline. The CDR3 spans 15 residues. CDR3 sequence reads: CASSQVGTTITEAFF. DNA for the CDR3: TGCGCCAGCAGCCAAGTAGGGACTACCATCACTGAAGCTTTCTTT.